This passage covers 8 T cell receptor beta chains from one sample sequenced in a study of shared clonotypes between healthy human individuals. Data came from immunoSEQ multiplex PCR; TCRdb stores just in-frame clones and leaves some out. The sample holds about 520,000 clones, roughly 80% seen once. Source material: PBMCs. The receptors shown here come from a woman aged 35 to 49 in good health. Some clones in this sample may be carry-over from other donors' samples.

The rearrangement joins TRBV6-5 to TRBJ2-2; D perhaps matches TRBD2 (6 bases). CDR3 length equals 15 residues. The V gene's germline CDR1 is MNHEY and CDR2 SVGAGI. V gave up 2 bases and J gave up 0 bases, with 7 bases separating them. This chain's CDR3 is CASSYAGPNTGELFF. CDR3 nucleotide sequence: TGTGCCAGCAGTTACGCGGGACCGAACACCGGGGAGCTGTTTTTT.

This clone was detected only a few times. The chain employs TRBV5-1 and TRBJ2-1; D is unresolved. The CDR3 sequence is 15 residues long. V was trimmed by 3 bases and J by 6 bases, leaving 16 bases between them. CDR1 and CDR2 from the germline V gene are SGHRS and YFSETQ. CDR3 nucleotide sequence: TGCGCCAGCAGCTCCCGCCCAGGATATCGCAATGAGCAGTTCTTC. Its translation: CASSSRPGYRNEQFF.

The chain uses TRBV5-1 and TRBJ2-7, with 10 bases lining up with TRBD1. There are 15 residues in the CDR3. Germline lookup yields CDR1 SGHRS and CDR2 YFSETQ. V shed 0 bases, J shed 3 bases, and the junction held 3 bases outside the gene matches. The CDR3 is CASSLEGTGVYEQYF. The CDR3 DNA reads TGCGCCAGCAGCTTGGAGGGGACAGGGGTCTACGAGCAGTACTTC.

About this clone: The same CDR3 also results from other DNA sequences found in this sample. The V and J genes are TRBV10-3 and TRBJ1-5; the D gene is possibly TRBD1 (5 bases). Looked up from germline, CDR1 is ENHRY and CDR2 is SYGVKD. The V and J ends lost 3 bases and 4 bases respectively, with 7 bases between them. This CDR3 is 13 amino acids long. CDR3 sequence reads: CAISDQGNQPQHF. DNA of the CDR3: TGTGCCATCAGTGACCAGGGTAATCAGCCCCAGCATTTT.

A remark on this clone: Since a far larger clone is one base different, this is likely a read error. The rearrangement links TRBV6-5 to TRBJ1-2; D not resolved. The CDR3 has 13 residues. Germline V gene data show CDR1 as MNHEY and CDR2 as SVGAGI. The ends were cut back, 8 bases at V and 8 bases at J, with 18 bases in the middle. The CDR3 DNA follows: TGTGCCAGCCAAAGTGGTTCTACGGACGGCTACACCTTC. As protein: CASQSGSTDGYTF.

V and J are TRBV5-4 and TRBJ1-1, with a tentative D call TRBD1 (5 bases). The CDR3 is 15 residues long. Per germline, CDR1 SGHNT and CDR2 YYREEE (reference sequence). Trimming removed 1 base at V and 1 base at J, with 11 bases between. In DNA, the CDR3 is TGTGCCAGCAGCTTGTATGGGGGTAGGAACACTGAAGCTTTCTTT. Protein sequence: CASSLYGGRNTEAFF. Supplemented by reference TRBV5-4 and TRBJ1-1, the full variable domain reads ETGVTQSPTHLIKTRGQQVTLRCSSQSGHNTVSWYQQALGQGPQFIFQYYREEENGRGNFPPRFSGLQFPNYSSELNVNALELDDSALYLCASSLYGGRNTEAFFGQGTRLTVV.

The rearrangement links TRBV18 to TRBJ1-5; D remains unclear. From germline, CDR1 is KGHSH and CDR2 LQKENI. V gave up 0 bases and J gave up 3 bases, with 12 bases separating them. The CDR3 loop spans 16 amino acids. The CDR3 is CASSPPGSGTNQPQHF. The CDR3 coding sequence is TGTGCCAGCTCACCACCGGGTTCAGGTACCAATCAGCCCCAGCATTTT.

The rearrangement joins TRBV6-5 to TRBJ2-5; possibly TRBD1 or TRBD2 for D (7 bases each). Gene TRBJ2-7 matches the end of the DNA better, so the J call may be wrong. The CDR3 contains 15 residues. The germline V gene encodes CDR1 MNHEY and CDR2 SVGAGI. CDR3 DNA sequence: TGTGCCAGCAGTAAGGCAGGGGGGGGACCCTACGAGCAGTACTTC. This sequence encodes CASSKAGGGPYEQYF.